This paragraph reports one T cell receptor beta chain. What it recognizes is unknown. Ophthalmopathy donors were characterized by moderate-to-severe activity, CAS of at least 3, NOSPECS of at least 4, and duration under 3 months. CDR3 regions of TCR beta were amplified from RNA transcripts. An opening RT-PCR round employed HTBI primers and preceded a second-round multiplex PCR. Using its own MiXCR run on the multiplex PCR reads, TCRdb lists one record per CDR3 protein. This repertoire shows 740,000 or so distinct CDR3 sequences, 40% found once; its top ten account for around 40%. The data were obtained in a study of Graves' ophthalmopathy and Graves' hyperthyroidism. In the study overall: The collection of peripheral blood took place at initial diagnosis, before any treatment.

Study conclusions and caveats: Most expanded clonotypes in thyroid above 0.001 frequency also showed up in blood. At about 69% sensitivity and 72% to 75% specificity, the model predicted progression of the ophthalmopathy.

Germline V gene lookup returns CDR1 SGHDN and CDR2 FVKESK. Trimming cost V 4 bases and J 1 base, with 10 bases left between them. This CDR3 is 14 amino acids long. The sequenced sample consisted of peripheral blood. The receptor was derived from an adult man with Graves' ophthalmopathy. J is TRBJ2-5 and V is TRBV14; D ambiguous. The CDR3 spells CASSLKDFQETQYF. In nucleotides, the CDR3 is TGTGCCAGCAGCCTCAAAGACTTCCAAGAGACCCAGTACTTC. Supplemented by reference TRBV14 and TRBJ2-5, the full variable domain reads EAGVTQFPSHSVIEKGQTVTLRCDPISGHDNLYWYRRVMGKEIKFLLHFVKESKQDESGMPNNRFLAERTGGTYSTLKVQPAELEDSGVYFCASSLKDFQETQYFGPGTRLLVL.